What follows describes a single T cell receptor (beta chain). This clonotype was seen repeatedly, ten times or more. This clone's antigen is unknown. No quality values exist for individual bases; no much larger clone is one base distant. Receptor amplification or capture employed RT-PCR. Data came from an Illumina HiSeq 2500. TCRdb passed the public sequencing reads through fastp at Q25 and MiXCR, retaining productive beta sequences. Every entry covers one CDR3 protein and lists the most common genes and DNA from its rows. This sample holds just over 300,000 distinct CDR3 sequences; roughly 22% were observed only once. Clones ranked in the top ten supply approximately 10% of the sample. The CDR3 numbers 14 residues from cysteine through phenylalanine. The retained sequence is limited to the CDR3, 42 bases, with the frame set at the first base. At the junction V is shortened by 4 bases and J by 8 bases; bases outside the gene matches: 6. The germline V gene provides CDR1 ENHRY and CDR2 SYGVKD.

These data are taken from a study of response to subunit inactivated influenza vaccine (dated by TCRdb to the late 2010s). Study-level background: Deep quantitative T cell receptor repertoire profiling was used in the study to track responses to a trivalent subunit inactivated influenza vaccine.

Results and caveats for the whole study, not just this receptor: The authors suggested that each seasonal influenza vaccination may recruit only a limited number of new T cells.

Source: PBMCs from blood, taken roughly 20 months after vaccination. The rearrangement combines TRBV10-3 with TRBJ1-3; TRBD1 aligns with 9 central bases. This clonotype originated in a man aged 50 to 69 who received an inactivated influenza vaccine. Donor details come from another sample of the same person, matched by shared clones. The CDR3 protein is CAISVQGARDTIYF. The bases read TGTGCCATCAGTGTACAGGGGGCTAGAGACACCATATATTTT.